This paragraph covers one T cell receptor beta chain sequence. Its antigen remains unidentified. This specimen belongs to a study of OX40 agonist ivuxolimab in advanced cancers. Study background: At 0.01 to 10 mg/kg, ivuxolimab was administered intravenously to patients every 2 weeks. Two patients with cutaneous melanoma and one with hepatocellular carcinoma, three in total, showed partial responses.

Researchers took blood at baseline, on cycle 4 day 1, and on cycle 7 day 1. TCRdb keeps only in-frame clones here, not all; method: immunoSEQ multiplex PCR. The data contain about 64,000 clones, more than 80% of them singletons. Study conclusions and caveats: CD8+ T cells showed, on average, more clonal expansion than CD4+ cells.

CDR1 and CDR2 from the germline V gene are MGHDK and SYGVNS. Trimming left V 7 bases short and J 1 base short, with 16 bases between. This CDR3 is 15 amino acids long. The chain joins TRBV25-1 to TRBJ1-1; D remains ambiguous. This TCR derives from an adult with an advanced solid tumor such as melanoma, head and neck, liver or kidney cancer. Specimen: CD4+ or CD8+ T cells sorted from blood, collected in a trial of the OX40 agonist ivuxolimab. CDR3 in DNA: TGTGCCAGCACACAATGGGGAGGGCCGAACACTGAAGCTTTCTTT. Its translation: CASTQWGGPNTEAFF.